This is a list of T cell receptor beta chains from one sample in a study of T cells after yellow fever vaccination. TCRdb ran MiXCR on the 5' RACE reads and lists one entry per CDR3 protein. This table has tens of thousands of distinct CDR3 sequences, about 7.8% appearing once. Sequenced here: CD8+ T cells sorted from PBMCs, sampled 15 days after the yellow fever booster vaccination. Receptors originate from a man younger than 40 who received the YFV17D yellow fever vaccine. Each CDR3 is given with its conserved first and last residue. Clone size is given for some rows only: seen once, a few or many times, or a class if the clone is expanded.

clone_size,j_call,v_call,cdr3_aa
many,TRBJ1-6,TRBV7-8,CASSLGNSPLHF
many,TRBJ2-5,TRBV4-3,CASSRGAGETQYF
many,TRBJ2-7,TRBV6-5,CASSYDQAGTYEQYF
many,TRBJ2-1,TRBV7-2,CASSTILTSGRESEQFF
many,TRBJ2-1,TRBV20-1,CSAQDPRRENYGEQFF
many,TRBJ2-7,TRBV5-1,CASSLGQGDSYEQYF
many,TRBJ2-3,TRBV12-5,CASGLAGDLTDTQYF
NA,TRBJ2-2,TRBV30,CAWRGTYTGELFF
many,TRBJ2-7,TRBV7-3,CASSLIAGARLDEQYF
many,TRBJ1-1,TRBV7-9,CASSSPGTGEPEAFF
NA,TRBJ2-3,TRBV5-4,CASSLPGAPDTQYF
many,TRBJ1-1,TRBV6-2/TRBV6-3,CASTSGGGMNTEAFF
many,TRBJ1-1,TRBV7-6,CASRKVSGERAFF
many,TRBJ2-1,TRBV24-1,CATGENYNEQFF
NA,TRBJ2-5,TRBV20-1,CSARAPSGETQYF
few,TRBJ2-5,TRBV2,CASSREGETQYF
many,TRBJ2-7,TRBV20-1,CSASGDFLDEQYF
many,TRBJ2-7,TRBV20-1,CSARGGLAGGIEQYF
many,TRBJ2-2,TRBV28,CASSSVFMGGGRTGELFF
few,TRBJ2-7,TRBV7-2,CASSLERVSGMGYEQYF
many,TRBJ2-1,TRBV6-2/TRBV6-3,CASSYLAGVTNEQFF
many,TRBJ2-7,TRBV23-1,CASSHAYTYSGEQYF
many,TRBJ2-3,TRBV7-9,CASSPRTEHFHTQYF
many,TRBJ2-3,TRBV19,CASSYLTSGSTDTQYF
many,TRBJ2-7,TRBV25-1,CASSGHPSFRFHEQYF
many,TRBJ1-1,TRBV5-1,CASSFLSTGAVEAFF
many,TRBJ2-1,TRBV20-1,CSALTGGSYNEQFF
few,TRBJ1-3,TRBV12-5,CASGPGVGGNTIYF
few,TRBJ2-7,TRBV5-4,CASSGKREGPLEQYF
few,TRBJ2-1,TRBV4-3,CASSQGTSGMYEQFF
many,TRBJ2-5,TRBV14,CASSMGHRYQETQYF
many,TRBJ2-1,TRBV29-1,CSVDAQSYNEQFF
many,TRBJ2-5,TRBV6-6,CASSRTVGETQYF
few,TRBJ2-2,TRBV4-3,CASSQYTGIGELFF
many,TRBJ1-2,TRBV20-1,CSAPRTANYGYTF
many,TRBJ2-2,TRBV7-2,CASSEVGTGELFF
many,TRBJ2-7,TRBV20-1,CSAPGSGITLGEQYF
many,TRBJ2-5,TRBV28,CASSWTMPQETQYF
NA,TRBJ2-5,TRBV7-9,CASSPGGQETQYF
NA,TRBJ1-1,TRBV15,CATSWGGNTEAFF
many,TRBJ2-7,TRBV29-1,CSVEGGTRGAYEQYF
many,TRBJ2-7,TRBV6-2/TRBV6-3,CASSISYEQYF
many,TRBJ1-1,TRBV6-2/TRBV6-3,CASSYMNTEAFF